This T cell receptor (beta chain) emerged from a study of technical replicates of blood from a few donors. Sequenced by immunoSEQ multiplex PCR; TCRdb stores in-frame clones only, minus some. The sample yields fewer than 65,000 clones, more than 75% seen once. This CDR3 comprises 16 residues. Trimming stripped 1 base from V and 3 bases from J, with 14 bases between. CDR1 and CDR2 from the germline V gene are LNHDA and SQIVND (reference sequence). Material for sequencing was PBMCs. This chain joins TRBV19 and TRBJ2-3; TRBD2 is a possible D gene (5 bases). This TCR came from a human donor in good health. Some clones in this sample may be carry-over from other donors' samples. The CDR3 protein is CASSIGGLLTTDTQYF. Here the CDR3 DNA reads TGTGCCAGTAGTATAGGCGGGCTACTGACGACAGATACGCAGTATTTT.